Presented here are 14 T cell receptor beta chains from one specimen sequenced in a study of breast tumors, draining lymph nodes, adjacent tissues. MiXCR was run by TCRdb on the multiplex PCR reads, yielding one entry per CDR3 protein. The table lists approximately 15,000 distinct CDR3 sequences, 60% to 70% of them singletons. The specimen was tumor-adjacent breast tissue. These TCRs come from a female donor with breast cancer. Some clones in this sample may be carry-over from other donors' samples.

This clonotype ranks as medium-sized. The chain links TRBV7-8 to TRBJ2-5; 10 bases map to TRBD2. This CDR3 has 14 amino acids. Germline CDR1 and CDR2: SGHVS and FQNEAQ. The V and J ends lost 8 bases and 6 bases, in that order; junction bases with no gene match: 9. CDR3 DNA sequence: TGTGCCAGCGCCTCAGCGGGGGGGCCACAGACCCAGTACTTC. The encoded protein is CASASAGGPQTQYF. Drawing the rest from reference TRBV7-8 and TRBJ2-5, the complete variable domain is GAGVSQSPRYKVAKRGQDVALRCDPISGHVSLFWYQQALGQGPEFLTYFQNEAQLDKSGLPSDRFFAERPEGSVSTLKIQRTQQEDSAVYLCASASAGGPQTQYFGPGTRLLVL.

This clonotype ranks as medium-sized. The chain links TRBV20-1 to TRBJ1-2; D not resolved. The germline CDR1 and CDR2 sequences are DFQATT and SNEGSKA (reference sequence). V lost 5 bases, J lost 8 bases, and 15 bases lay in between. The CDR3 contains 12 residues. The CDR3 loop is CSALKGDRGYTF. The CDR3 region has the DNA TGCAGTGCTCTGAAAGGAGATAGGGGCTACACCTTC.

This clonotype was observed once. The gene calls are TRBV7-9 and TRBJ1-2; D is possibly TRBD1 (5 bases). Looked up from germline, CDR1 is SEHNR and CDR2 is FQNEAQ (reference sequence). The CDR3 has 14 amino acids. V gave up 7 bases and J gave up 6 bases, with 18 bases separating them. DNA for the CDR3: TGTGCCAGCATTAGCTCTGACAGCCCTAATGGCTACACCTTC. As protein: CASISSDSPNGYTF.

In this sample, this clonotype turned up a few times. The CDR3 spells CASSLRTSGSDEQFF. The CDR3 DNA follows: TGTGCCAGCAGCTTAAGAACTAGCGGGAGCGATGAGCAGTTCTTC. This chain connects TRBV7-6 to TRBJ2-1, with 11 bases that match TRBD2. The CDR3 length is 15 residues. In germline, CDR1 is SGHVS, CDR2 FNYEAQ. The trim removed 2 bases at V and 8 bases at J, leaving 5 bases unmatched. The whole variable domain, remainder taken from reference TRBV7-6 and TRBJ2-1, is GAGVSQSPRYKVTKRGQDVALRCDPISGHVSLYWYRQALGQGPEFLTYFNYEAQQDKSGLPNDRFSAERPEGSISTLTIQRTEQRDSAMYRCASSLRTSGSDEQFFGPGTRLTVL.

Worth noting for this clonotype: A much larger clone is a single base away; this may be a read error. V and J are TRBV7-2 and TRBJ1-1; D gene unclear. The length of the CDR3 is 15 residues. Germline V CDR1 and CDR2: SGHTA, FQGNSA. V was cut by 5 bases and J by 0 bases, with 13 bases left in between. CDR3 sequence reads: CASSLLPEMNTEAFF. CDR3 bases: TGTGCCAGCAGCCTCCTTCCGGAAATGAACACTGAAGCTTTCTTT. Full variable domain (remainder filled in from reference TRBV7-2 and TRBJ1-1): GAGVSQSPSNKVTEKGKDVELRCDPISGHTALYWYRQSLGQGLEFLIYFQGNSAPDKSGLPSDRFSAERTGGSVSTLTIQRTQQEDSAVYLCASSLLPEMNTEAFFGQGTRLTVV.

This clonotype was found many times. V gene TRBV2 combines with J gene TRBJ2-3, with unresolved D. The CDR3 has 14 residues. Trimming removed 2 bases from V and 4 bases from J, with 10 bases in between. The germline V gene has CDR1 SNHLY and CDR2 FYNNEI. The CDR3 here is CASSEFPSPDTQYF. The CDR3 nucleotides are TGTGCCAGCAGTGAATTCCCTAGTCCAGATACGCAGTATTTT.

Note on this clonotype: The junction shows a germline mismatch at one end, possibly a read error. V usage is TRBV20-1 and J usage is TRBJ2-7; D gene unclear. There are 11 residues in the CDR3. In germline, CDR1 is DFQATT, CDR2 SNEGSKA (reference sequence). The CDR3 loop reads CSAADLYEQSF. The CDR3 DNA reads TGCAGTGCGGCCGACTTGTACGAGCAGTCCTTC.

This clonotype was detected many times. The chain's CDR3 is CASRTGGTDTQYF. In DNA form, the CDR3 reads TGTGCCAGCAGGACAGGGGGCACAGATACGCAGTATTTT. The chain uses TRBV12-3 or TRBV12-4 and TRBJ2-3; 8 nucleotides line up with TRBD1. Trimming at V came to 6 bases and at J to 1 base, leaving 0 bases not matched to a gene. This CDR3 is built from 13 residues.

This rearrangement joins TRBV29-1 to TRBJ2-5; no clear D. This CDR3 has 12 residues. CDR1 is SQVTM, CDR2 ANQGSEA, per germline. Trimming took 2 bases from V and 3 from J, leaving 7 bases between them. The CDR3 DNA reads TGCAGCGTTGAACGGGCTGAAGAGACCCAGTACTTC. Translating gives CSVERAEETQYF.

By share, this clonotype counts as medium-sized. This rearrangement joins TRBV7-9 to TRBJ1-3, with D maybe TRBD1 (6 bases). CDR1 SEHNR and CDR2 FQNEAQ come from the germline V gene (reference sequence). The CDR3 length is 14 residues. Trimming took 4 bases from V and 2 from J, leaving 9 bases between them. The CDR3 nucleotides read TGTGCCAGCAGCTCCAACAGGGCTGGAAACACCATATATTTT. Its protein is CASSSNRAGNTIYF.

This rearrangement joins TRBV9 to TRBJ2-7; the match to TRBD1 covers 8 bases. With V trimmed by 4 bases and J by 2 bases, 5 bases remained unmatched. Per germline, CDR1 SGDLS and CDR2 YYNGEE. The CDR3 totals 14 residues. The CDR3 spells CASSRGQAAYEQYF. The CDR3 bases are TGTGCCAGCAGCCGGGGACAGGCCGCCTACGAGCAGTACTTC.

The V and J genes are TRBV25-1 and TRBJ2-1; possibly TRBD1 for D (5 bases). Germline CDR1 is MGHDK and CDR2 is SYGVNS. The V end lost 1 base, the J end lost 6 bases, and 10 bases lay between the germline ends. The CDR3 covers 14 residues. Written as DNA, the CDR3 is TGTGCCAGCAGTGAATGGGGCAGGAGCAATGAGCAGTTCTTC. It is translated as CASSEWGRSNEQFF.

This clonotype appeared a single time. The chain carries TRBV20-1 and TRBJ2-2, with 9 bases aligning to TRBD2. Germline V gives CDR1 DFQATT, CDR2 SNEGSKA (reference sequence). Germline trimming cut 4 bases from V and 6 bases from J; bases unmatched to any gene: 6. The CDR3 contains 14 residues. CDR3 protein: CSATSGRKAGELFF. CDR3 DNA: TGCAGTGCTACAAGCGGGAGGAAGGCCGGGGAGCTGTTTTTT.

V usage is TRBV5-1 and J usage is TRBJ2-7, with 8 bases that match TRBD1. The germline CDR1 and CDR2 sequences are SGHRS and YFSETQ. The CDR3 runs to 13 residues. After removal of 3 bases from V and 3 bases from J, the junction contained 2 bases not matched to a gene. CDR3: CASSWGTGYEQYF. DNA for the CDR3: TGCGCCAGCAGCTGGGGGACAGGCTACGAGCAGTACTTC.